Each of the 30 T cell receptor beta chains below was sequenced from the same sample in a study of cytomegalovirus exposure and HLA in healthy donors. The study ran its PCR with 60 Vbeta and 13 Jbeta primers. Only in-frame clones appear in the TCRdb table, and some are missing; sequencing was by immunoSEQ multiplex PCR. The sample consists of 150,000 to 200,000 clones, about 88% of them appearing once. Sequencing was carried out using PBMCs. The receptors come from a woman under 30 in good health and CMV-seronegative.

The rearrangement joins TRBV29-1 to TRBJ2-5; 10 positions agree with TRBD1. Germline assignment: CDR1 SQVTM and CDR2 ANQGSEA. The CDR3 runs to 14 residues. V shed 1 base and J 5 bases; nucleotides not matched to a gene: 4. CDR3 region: CSVEGTGGLETQYF. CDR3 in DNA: TGCAGCGTTGAAGGGACAGGGGGATTGGAGACCCAGTACTTC.

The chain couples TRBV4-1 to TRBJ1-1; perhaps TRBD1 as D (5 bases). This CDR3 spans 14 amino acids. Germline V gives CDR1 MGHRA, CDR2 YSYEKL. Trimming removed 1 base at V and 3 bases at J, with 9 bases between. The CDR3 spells CASSQVGPDTEAFF. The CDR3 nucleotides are TGCGCCAGCAGCCAAGTGGGGCCAGACACTGAAGCTTTCTTT.

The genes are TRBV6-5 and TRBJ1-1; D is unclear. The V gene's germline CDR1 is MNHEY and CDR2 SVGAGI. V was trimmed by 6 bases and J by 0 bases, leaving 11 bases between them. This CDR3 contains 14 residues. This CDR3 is CASRIDGLNTEAFF. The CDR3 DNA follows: TGTGCCAGCAGGATCGACGGGTTGAACACTGAAGCTTTCTTT.

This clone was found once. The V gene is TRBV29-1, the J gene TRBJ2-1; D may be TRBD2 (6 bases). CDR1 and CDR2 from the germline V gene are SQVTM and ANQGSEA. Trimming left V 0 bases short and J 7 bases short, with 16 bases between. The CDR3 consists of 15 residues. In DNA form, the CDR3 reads TGCAGCGTTGAAGATCTATTAGGGACTCCAAATGAGCAGTTCTTC. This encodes CSVEDLLGTPNEQFF.

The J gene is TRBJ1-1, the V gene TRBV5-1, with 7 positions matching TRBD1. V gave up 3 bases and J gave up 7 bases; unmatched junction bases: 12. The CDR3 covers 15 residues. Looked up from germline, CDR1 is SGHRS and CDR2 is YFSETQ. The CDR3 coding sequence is TGCGCCAGCAGCTACACGACAGGGTCGTCTAGTGAAGCTTTCTTT. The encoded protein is CASSYTTGSSSEAFF.

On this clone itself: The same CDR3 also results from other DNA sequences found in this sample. CDR3 sequence reads: CASSFRGPGGADGYTF. DNA for the CDR3: TGTGCCAGCAGCTTTAGGGGACCAGGGGGCGCGGATGGCTACACCTTC. J is TRBJ1-2 and V is TRBV13; 8 nucleotides line up with TRBD1. The CDR3 covers 16 residues. The V gene end was trimmed by 3 bases and the J gene end by 6 bases; junction bases not matched to a gene: 12. CDR1 is PRHDT, CDR2 FYEKMQ, per germline (reference sequence). Based on the CDR3 plus reference TRBV13 and TRBJ1-2, the full variable domain is AAGVIQSPRHLIKEKRETATLKCYPIPRHDTVYWYQQGPGQDPQFLISFYEKMQSDKGSIPDRFSAQQFSDYHSELNMSSLELGDSALYFCASSFRGPGGADGYTFGSGTRLTVV.

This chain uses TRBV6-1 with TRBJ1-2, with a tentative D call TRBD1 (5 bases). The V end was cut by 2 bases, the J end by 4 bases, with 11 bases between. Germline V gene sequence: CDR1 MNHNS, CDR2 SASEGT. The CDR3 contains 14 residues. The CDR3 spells CASSEFGGGYGYTF. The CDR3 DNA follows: TGTGCCAGCAGTGAATTCGGGGGAGGCTATGGCTACACCTTC.

CDR3 bases: TGTGCCATCAGTGAGGGGCAGGGAAGCACCGGGGAGCTGTTTTTT. Protein product: CAISEGQGSTGELFF. This chain links TRBV10-3 with TRBJ2-2; D is possibly TRBD1 (5 bases). Germline V gives CDR1 ENHRY, CDR2 SYGVKD. The CDR3 runs to 15 residues. Trimming stripped 2 bases from V and 4 bases from J, with 11 bases between.

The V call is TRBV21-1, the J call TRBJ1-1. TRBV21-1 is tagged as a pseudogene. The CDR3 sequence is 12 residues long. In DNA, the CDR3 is TGTGCCAGCAGCAACTACTACACTGAAGCTTTCTTT. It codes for CASSNYYTEAFF.

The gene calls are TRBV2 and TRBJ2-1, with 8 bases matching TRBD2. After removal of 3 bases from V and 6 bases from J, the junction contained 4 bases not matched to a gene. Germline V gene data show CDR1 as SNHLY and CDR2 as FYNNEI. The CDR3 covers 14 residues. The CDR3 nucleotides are TGTGCCAGCAGTGAGACGGGAGGGGGCAATGAGCAGTTCTTC. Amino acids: CASSETGGGNEQFF.

CDR3 loop: CASSFPKPNRDRGRETQYF. The CDR3 DNA reads as TGCGCCAGCAGCTTCCCTAAACCCAACCGGGACAGGGGGCGAGAGACCCAGTACTTC. This chain links TRBV5-1 with TRBJ2-5, with 12 bases fitting TRBD1. The V and J ends lost 2 bases and 4 bases, in that order; junction bases with no gene match: 15. The CDR3 runs 19 residues. CDR1 and CDR2 from the germline V gene are SGHRS and YFSETQ. Filled out from reference TRBV5-1 and TRBJ2-5, the complete variable domain reads KAGVTQTPRYLIKTRGQQVTLSCSPISGHRSVSWYQQTPGQGLQFLFEYFSETQRNKGNFPGRFSGRQFSNSRSEMNVSTLELGDSALYLCASSFPKPNRDRGRETQYFGPGTRLLVL.

This CDR3 reads CASSSTGTGYNEQFF. DNA of the CDR3: TGTGCCAGCAGCTCCACCGGGACAGGGTACAATGAGCAGTTCTTC. The V and J genes are TRBV7-2 and TRBJ2-1; 9 bases are shared with TRBD1. The CDR3 length is 15 residues. CDR1 is SGHTA and CDR2 is FQGNSA in the germline V gene. V gave up 4 bases and J gave up 4 bases; unmatched junction bases: 5.

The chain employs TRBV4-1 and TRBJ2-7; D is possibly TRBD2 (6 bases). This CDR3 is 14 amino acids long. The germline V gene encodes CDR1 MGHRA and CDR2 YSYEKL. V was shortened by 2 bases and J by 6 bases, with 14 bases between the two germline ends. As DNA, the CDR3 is TGCGCCAGCAGCCAACCTGGCCGGGAGCCCGAGCAGTACTTC. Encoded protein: CASSQPGREPEQYF.

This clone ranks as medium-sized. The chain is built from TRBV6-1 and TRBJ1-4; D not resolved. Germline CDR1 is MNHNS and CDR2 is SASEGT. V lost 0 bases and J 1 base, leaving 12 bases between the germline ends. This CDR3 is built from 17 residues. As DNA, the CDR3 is TGTGCCAGCAGTGAAGCGCTTCCGTCCGGAACTAATGAAAAACTGTTTTTT. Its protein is CASSEALPSGTNEKLFF.

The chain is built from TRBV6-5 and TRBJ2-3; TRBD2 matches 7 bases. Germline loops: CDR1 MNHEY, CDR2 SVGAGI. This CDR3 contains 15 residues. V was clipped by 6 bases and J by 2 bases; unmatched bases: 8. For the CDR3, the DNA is TGTGCCAGCAGACCCCTAGCGGAGTACACAGATACGCAGTATTTT. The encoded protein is CASRPLAEYTDTQYF.

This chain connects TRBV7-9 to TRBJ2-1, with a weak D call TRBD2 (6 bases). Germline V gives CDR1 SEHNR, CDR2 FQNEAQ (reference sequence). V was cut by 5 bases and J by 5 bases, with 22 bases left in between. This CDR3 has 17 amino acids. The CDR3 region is CASSPRAGGWGDNEQFF. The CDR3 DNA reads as TGTGCCAGCAGCCCCCGCGCTGGAGGGTGGGGAGACAATGAGCAGTTCTTC.

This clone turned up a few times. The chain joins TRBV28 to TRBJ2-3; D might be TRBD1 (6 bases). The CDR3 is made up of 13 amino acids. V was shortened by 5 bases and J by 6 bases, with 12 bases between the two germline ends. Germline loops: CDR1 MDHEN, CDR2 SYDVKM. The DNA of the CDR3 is TGTGCCAGCAGTCCTGAGGGGGTGGATACGCAGTATTTT. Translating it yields CASSPEGVDTQYF.

CDR3: CASSGGLNQPQHF. The CDR3, as DNA: TGTGCCAGTAGCGGGGGGTTGAATCAGCCCCAGCATTTT. The chain recombines TRBV19 with TRBJ1-5, with a possible D match to TRBD1 (5 bases). CDR3 length equals 13 residues. The V gene's germline CDR1 is LNHDA and CDR2 SQIVND (reference sequence). V dropped 6 bases and J dropped 4 bases, with 10 bases sitting between them.

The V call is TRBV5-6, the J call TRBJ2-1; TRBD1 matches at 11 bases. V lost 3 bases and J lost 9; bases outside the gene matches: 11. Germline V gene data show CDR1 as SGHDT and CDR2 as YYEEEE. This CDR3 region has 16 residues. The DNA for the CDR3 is TGTGCCAGCAGCTCCCTACCGGGACAGGGGGTGAGTGAGCAGTTCTTC. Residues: CASSSLPGQGVSEQFF.

This CDR3 is CASSPTGNRNTIYF. CDR3 coding DNA: TGTGCCAGCAGCCCTACAGGGAATCGAAACACCATATATTTT. The gene calls are TRBV5-8 and TRBJ1-3; TRBD1 is a possible D gene (6 bases). Per germline, CDR1 SGHTS and CDR2 YDEGEE. The germline V and J ends were trimmed by 4 bases and 5 bases, with 13 bases remaining between them. This CDR3 has 14 residues.

CDR3 in amino acids: CASSQANTGELFF. The CDR3 coding sequence is TGTGCCAGCAGCCAAGCTAACACCGGGGAGCTGTTTTTT. V is TRBV14 and J is TRBJ2-2, with no clear D. The CDR3 runs 13 residues. V dropped 1 base and J dropped 2 bases, with 2 bases sitting between them. Germline loops: CDR1 SGHDN, CDR2 FVKESK.

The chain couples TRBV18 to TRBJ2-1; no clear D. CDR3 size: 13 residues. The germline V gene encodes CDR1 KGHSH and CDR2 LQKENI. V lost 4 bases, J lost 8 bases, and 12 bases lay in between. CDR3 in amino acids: CASSRGLPDEQFF. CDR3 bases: TGTGCCAGCTCACGCGGCCTACCTGATGAGCAGTTCTTC.

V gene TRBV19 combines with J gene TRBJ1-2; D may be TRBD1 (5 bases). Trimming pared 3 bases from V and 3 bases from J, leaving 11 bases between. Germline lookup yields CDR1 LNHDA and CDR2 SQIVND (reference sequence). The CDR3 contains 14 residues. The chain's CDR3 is CASSIGQDHYGYTF. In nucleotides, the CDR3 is TGTGCCAGTAGTATCGGACAAGACCACTATGGCTACACCTTC.

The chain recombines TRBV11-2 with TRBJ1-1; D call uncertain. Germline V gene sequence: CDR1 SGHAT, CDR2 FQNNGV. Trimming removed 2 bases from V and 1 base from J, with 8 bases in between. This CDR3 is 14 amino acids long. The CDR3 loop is CASSLRGGNTEAFF. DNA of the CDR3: TGTGCCAGCAGCTTAAGAGGCGGGAACACTGAAGCTTTCTTT.

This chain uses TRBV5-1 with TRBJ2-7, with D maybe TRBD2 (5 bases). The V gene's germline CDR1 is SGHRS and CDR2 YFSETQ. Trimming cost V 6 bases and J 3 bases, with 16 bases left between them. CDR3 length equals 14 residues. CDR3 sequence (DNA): TGCGCCAGCACACCCCATGGTGGGAGCTACGAGCAGTACTTC. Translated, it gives CASTPHGGSYEQYF.

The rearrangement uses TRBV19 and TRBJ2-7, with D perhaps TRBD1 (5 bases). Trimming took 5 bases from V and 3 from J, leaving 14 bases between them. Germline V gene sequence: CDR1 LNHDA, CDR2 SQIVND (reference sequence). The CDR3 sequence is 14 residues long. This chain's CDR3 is CASSAEGVGYEQYF. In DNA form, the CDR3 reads TGTGCCAGTAGTGCGGAAGGGGTTGGCTACGAGCAGTACTTC.

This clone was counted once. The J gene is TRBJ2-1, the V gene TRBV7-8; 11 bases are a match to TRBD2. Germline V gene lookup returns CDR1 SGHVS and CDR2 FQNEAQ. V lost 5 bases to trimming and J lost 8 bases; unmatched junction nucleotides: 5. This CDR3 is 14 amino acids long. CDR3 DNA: TGTGCCAGCAGCGTAACTAGCGGGAGCGATGAGCAGTTCTTC. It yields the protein CASSVTSGSDEQFF.

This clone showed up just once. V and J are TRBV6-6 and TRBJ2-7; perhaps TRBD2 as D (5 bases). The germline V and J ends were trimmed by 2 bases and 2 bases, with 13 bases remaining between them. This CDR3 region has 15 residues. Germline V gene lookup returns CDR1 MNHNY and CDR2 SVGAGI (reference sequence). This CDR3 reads CASSYPGKGTYEQYF. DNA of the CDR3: TGTGCCAGCAGTTACCCCGGGAAGGGCACCTACGAGCAGTACTTC.

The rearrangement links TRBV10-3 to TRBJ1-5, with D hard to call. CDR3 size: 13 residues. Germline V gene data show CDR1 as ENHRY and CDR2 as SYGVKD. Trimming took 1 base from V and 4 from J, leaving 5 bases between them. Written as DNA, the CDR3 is TGTGCCATCAGTGAGTATAGTAATCAGCCCCAGCATTTT. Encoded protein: CAISEYSNQPQHF.

CDR3 in DNA: TGTGCCAGCAGCGTAGATGTGGGAGACGAGCAGTACTTC. This codes for CASSVDVGDEQYF. The rearrangement joins TRBV9 to TRBJ2-7; TRBD2 might be the D (5 bases). CDR3 length equals 13 residues. Germline CDR1 reads SGDLS; CDR2 reads YYNGEE. V was pared by 0 bases and J by 5 bases, with 9 bases between.